A selection of T cell receptor beta chains follows, all from one sample in a study of cytomegalovirus exposure and HLA in healthy donors. TCRdb keeps only in-frame clones here, not all; method: immunoSEQ multiplex PCR. The table for this sample gives some 110,000 clones. The sample was PBMCs. These receptors came from a middle-aged man in good health and CMV-seronegative. Both conserved end residues are part of each CDR3. Each record gives: D gene, J gene, V gene, CDR3 protein, CDR3 DNA. D genes are given only for firm matches.

d_gene: NA
j_gene: TRBJ2-5
v_gene: TRBV5-1
CDR3aa: CASSGAGQETQYF
CDR3nt: TGCGCCAGCTCAGGGGCAGGCCAAGAGACCCAGTACTTC

d_gene: NA
j_gene: TRBJ1-2
v_gene: TRBV5-1
CDR3aa: CASSPAGGSYGYTF
CDR3nt: TGCGCCAGCAGCCCGGCGGGGGGCAGCTATGGCTACACCTTC

d_gene: NA
j_gene: TRBJ1-2
v_gene: TRBV21-1
CDR3aa: CASSKTRTVYYGYTF
CDR3nt: TGTGCCAGCAGCAAAACTCGGACAGTGTACTATGGCTACACCTTC

d_gene: TRBD1
j_gene: TRBJ2-7
v_gene: TRBV12-5
CDR3aa: CASGLEQGASYEQYF
CDR3nt: TGTGCTAGTGGTTTGGAACAGGGGGCCTCCTACGAGCAGTACTTC

d_gene: NA
j_gene: TRBJ2-5
v_gene: TRBV6-5
CDR3aa: CASSYTASVKTQYF
CDR3nt: TGTGCCAGCAGTTACACGGCTAGTGTGAAGACCCAGTACTTC

d_gene: TRBD2
j_gene: TRBJ2-7
v_gene: TRBV5-6
CDR3aa: CASSLVGSGRPYEQYF
CDR3nt: TGTGCCAGCAGCTTGGTGGGTAGCGGGAGACCCTACGAGCAGTACTTC

d_gene: TRBD1
j_gene: TRBJ1-2
v_gene: TRBV7-8
CDR3aa: CASSFTGDGYTF
CDR3nt: TGTGCCAGCAGCTTTACAGGGGATGGCTACACCTTC

d_gene: TRBD2
j_gene: TRBJ2-4
v_gene: TRBV5-6
CDR3aa: CASTPRGLAGGSGIQYF
CDR3nt: TGTGCCAGCACCCCTCGAGGGCTAGCGGGAGGGTCGGGCATTCAGTACTTC

d_gene: TRBD2
j_gene: TRBJ2-1
v_gene: TRBV6-1
CDR3aa: CAGSARLAGYNEQFF
CDR3nt: TGTGCCGGCAGTGCGCGACTAGCGGGATACAATGAGCAGTTCTTC

d_gene: TRBD2
j_gene: TRBJ2-1
v_gene: TRBV5-1
CDR3aa: CASSLTAGMGEQFF
CDR3nt: TGCGCCAGCAGCTTGACAGCGGGAATGGGTGAGCAGTTCTTC

d_gene: NA
j_gene: TRBJ1-2
v_gene: TRBV6-5
CDR3aa: CASTGRAANYGYTF
CDR3nt: TGTGCCAGCACTGGCAGGGCAGCTAACTATGGCTACACCTTC

d_gene: TRBD2
j_gene: TRBJ2-7
v_gene: TRBV2
CDR3aa: CASSLGLADSYEQYF
CDR3nt: TGTGCCAGCAGTTTGGGACTAGCTGATTCCTACGAGCAGTACTTC

d_gene: NA
j_gene: TRBJ2-3
v_gene: TRBV30
CDR3aa: CAWRVTPDTQYF
CDR3nt: TGTGCCTGGAGAGTTACTCCAGATACGCAGTATTTT

d_gene: NA
j_gene: TRBJ1-1
v_gene: TRBV11-2
CDR3aa: CASSLAGWPEAFF
CDR3nt: TGTGCCAGCAGCTTAGCAGGGTGGCCTGAAGCTTTCTTT

d_gene: TRBD1
j_gene: TRBJ2-7
v_gene: TRBV28
CDR3aa: CASRPGGGEQYF
CDR3nt: TGTGCCAGCAGGCCAGGGGGTGGAGAGCAGTACTTC

d_gene: NA
j_gene: TRBJ2-7
v_gene: TRBV30
CDR3aa: CAWSIQGFEQYF
CDR3nt: TGTGCCTGGAGTATACAGGGTTTCGAGCAGTACTTC

d_gene: NA
j_gene: TRBJ1-5
v_gene: TRBV11-2
CDR3aa: CASSSGLRPQHF
CDR3nt: TGTGCCAGCAGCTCCGGACTGCGCCCCCAGCATTTT

d_gene: TRBD1
j_gene: TRBJ2-5
v_gene: TRBV5-1
CDR3aa: CASSLAPGGRETQYF
CDR3nt: TGCGCCAGCAGCTTGGCGCCAGGGGGTCGGGAGACCCAGTACTTC

d_gene: NA
j_gene: TRBJ2-7
v_gene: TRBV4-3
CDR3aa: CASSRVGRVDGEQYF
CDR3nt: TGCGCCAGCAGCCGAGTGGGCAGGGTTGATGGCGAGCAGTACTTC

d_gene: NA
j_gene: TRBJ2-6
v_gene: TRBV30
CDR3aa: CAWTGSGANVLTF
CDR3nt: TGTGCCTGGACGGGCTCTGGGGCCAACGTCCTGACTTTC